A single sample gave rise to the 26 T cell receptor beta chains below, sequenced in a study of blood T cell repertoires in COVID-19. The table came from immunoSEQ multiplex PCR; TCRdb's copy has only in-frame clones and leaves some out. The sample yields 85,000 to 130,000 clones, approximately 84% seen once. The sequenced material came from peripheral blood. These receptors originate from a woman aged 55-69 years with acute or convalescent COVID-19.

The sample holds a few counts of this clone. The rearrangement joins TRBV5-1 to TRBJ2-7, with 8 bases identical to TRBD2. CDR1 is SGHRS and CDR2 is YFSETQ in the germline V gene. V lost 4 bases and J lost 5; bases outside the gene matches: 11. This CDR3 spans 15 amino acids. CDR3 nucleotide sequence: TGCGCCAGCAGCCCGGACGGGGGGACTAGGAACGAGCAGTACTTC. This translates into CASSPDGGTRNEQYF.

CDR3 protein: CASSRGQTLEAFF. For the CDR3, the DNA is TGTGCCAGCAGCCGGGGACAGACTCTTGAAGCTTTCTTT. This chain connects TRBV5-4 to TRBJ1-1, with 7 bases aligning to TRBD1. CDR1 SGHNT and CDR2 YYREEE come from the germline V gene (reference sequence). This CDR3 has 13 amino acids. The junction had 7 bases not matched to a gene; V was cut back by 4 bases and J by 7 bases.

The chain uses TRBV3-1 (or the pseudogene TRBV3-2) and TRBJ2-7, with D possibly matching TRBD1 (5 bases). The CDR3 loop spans 14 amino acids. The germline CDR1 and CDR2 sequences are LGHDT and YNNKEL (reference sequence). The V end lost 1 base, the J end lost 1 base, and 8 bases lay between the germline ends. In DNA form, the CDR3 reads TGTGCCAGCAGCCAAGGTAGACAGTCCTACGAGCAGTACTTC. Translation gives CASSQGRQSYEQYF.

The chain uses TRBV4-2 and TRBJ1-1; D is ambiguous. The V gene's germline CDR1 is LGHNA and CDR2 YNFKEQ. V was trimmed by 0 bases and J by 5 bases, leaving 16 bases between them. The CDR3 has 16 amino acids. CDR3 sequence: CASSQEGGSLRTEAFF. The DNA for the CDR3 is TGTGCCAGCAGCCAAGAGGGAGGGAGTTTGAGGACTGAAGCTTTCTTT.

This chain connects TRBV29-1 to TRBJ1-1, with a possible D match to TRBD1 (5 bases). This CDR3 is built from 11 residues. V was pared by 7 bases and J by 1 base, with 7 bases between. Germline CDR1 is SQVTM and CDR2 is ANQGSEA. CDR3 residues: CSATENTEAFF. The CDR3, as DNA: TGCAGCGCGACAGAGAACACTGAAGCTTTCTTT. Supplemented by reference TRBV29-1 and TRBJ1-1, the full variable domain reads SAVISQKPSRDICQRGTSLTIQCQVDSQVTMMFWYRQQPGQSLTLIATANQGSEATYESGFVIDKFPISRPNLTFSTLTVSNMSPEDSSIYLCSATENTEAFFGQGTRLTVV.

In DNA, the CDR3 is TGTGCCAGCAGCGGCGGACTAGCGGGAGCGACAGATACGCAGTATTTT. Translation: CASSGGLAGATDTQYF. This chain uses TRBV7-9 with TRBJ2-3; 13 nucleotides match TRBD2. V trimming: 5 bases; J trimming: 3 bases; junction bases outside the gene matches: 5. Germline loops: CDR1 SEHNR, CDR2 FQNEAQ (reference sequence). The CDR3 sequence is 16 residues long.

Points on this clone: A junction end diverges from the germline sequence, so it may reflect a read error. The same CDR3 is also encoded by other DNA sequences in this sample. CDR3 residues: CASSFGQNTEAFF. CDR3 nucleotides: TGTGCCAGCAGTTTCGGACAGAACACTGAGGCTTTCTTT. The V gene is TRBV12-3 or TRBV12-4, the J gene TRBJ1-1; a possible D gene is TRBD1 (6 bases). The CDR3 sequence is 13 residues long.

The V and J genes are TRBV6-5 and TRBJ1-5; TRBD1 matches 7 bases. The CDR3 has 14 amino acids. V lost 8 bases and J lost 4; bases outside the gene matches: 8. Germline CDR1 is MNHEY and CDR2 is SVGAGI. The CDR3 coding sequence is TGTGCCAGCGCCTACAGGGGCGCGAATCAGCCCCAGCATTTT. It encodes CASAYRGANQPQHF.

V is TRBV7-8 and J is TRBJ2-1; TRBD2 aligns across 14 bases. The germline V gene encodes CDR1 SGHVS and CDR2 FQNEAQ. V lost 5 bases, J lost 6 bases, and 3 bases stayed unmatched. The CDR3 spans 15 residues. In DNA, the CDR3 is TGTGCCAGCAGCGATGGGACTAGCGGGGGCAATGAGCAGTTCTTC. It specifies CASSDGTSGGNEQFF. The whole variable domain, remainder taken from reference TRBV7-8 and TRBJ2-1, is GAGVSQSPRYKVAKRGQDVALRCDPISGHVSLFWYQQALGQGPEFLTYFQNEAQLDKSGLPSDRFFAERPEGSVSTLKIQRTQQEDSAVYLCASSDGTSGGNEQFFGPGTRLTVL.

The chain combines TRBV5-8 with TRBJ2-7; 8 nucleotides line up with TRBD1. Germline CDR1 is SGHTS and CDR2 is YDEGEE. The V gene end was trimmed by 1 base and the J gene end by 6 bases; junction bases not matched to a gene: 6. The CDR3 sequence is 14 residues long. DNA for the CDR3: TGTGCCAGCAGCTTGAGGCAGGGGGCGGGCGAGCAGTACTTC. Translated: CASSLRQGAGEQYF.

The genes are TRBV4-1 and TRBJ2-1, with 7 nucleotides matching TRBD2. Trimming removed 5 bases from V and 8 bases from J; junction bases left unmatched: 3. CDR1 and CDR2 (germline): MGHRA, YSYEKL. The CDR3 consists of 12 residues. The CDR3 protein is CASSALADEQFF. The CDR3 DNA follows: TGCGCCAGCAGCGCCCTAGCGGATGAGCAGTTCTTC.

V gene TRBV7-3 combines with J gene TRBJ1-1; weak D call: TRBD1 (5 bases). The length of the CDR3 is 14 residues. The ends were cut back, 6 bases at V and 6 bases at J, with 17 bases in the middle. Germline V gene lookup returns CDR1 SGHTA and CDR2 FQGTGA. For the CDR3, the DNA is TGTGCCAGCAGATTTACAAAAGACAGTCCTGAAGCTTTCTTT. This encodes CASRFTKDSPEAFF.

The genes are TRBV28 and TRBJ2-3, with 8 bases matching TRBD2. The CDR3 has 14 amino acids. Losses at the gene ends were 6 bases for V and 0 bases for J; bases not matched to a gene: 2. The V gene's germline CDR1 is MDHEN and CDR2 SYDVKM. Here the CDR3 DNA reads TGTGCCAGCAGGGCGGGAGGAAGCACAGATACGCAGTATTTT. This translates into CASRAGGSTDTQYF.

This rearrangement joins TRBV29-1 to TRBJ2-2; tentatively, D is TRBD1 (6 bases). V lost 6 bases and J lost 1, with 12 bases in between. Germline assignment: CDR1 SQVTM and CDR2 ANQGSEA. The CDR3 covers 14 residues. CDR3 residues: CSVSRGGNTGELFF. CDR3 DNA: TGCAGCGTCTCTCGAGGGGGGAACACCGGGGAGCTGTTTTTT.

The chain couples TRBV6-5 to TRBJ1-1; 8 bases align to TRBD1. J lost 4 bases, V lost 7 bases, and 8 bases had no gene match. The CDR3 has 14 residues. The germline CDR1 and CDR2 sequences are MNHEY and SVGAGI. The CDR3 nucleotides read TGTGCCAGCAACGTCCAGGGGGCGGGCACTGAAGCTTTCTTT. Its translation: CASNVQGAGTEAFF.

The chain uses TRBV5-6 and TRBJ2-7, with D possibly matching TRBD2 (5 bases). The CDR3 spans 13 residues. Trimming pared 0 bases from V and 3 bases from J, leaving 7 bases between. From germline, CDR1 is SGHDT and CDR2 YYEEEE. The CDR3: CASSLDRGYEQYF. CDR3 sequence (DNA): TGTGCCAGCAGCTTGGATCGGGGCTACGAGCAGTACTTC.

The chain combines TRBV2 with TRBJ2-2, with 10 bases lining up with TRBD1. Germline V gives CDR1 SNHLY, CDR2 FYNNEI. V trimming: 4 bases; J trimming: 6 bases; junction bases outside the gene matches: 5. The CDR3 runs to 15 residues. The DNA for the CDR3 is TGTGCCAGCAGTGGCGACAGGGGGCGGGCCGGGGAGCTGTTTTTT. Translating it yields CASSGDRGRAGELFF.

This clone occurred once. The chain uses TRBV19 and TRBJ2-6; possible D gene TRBD1, 6 bases. CDR1 is LNHDA, CDR2 SQIVND, per germline (reference sequence). The CDR3 runs to 19 residues. V lost 6 bases to trimming and J lost 3 bases, with 24 bases between them. The DNA for the CDR3 is TGTGCCAGTAGCCCAACTCGAGGGGCAGGGGCGGTTGGGGCCAACGTCCTGACTTTC. Its protein is CASSPTRGAGAVGANVLTF.

The V and J genes are TRBV18 and TRBJ2-5; D not resolved. There are 16 residues in the CDR3. V was cut by 1 base and J by 1 base, with 13 bases left in between. The V gene's germline CDR1 is KGHSH and CDR2 LQKENI. The CDR3 nucleotides are TGTGCCAGCTCACCACGTCAGGCAGGTCCCCAAGAGACCCAGTACTTC. Amino acid sequence: CASSPRQAGPQETQYF.

This clone is a singleton in its sample. The chain joins TRBV5-8 to TRBJ1-5; D is undetermined. This CDR3 comprises 14 residues. Trimming removed 3 bases at V and 0 bases at J, with 7 bases between. The germline V gene has CDR1 SGHTS and CDR2 YDEGEE. The CDR3 loop is CASSSGYSNQPQHF. CDR3 bases: TGTGCCAGCAGCTCAGGCTATAGCAATCAGCCCCAGCATTTT. The whole variable domain, filled in from reference TRBV5-8 and TRBJ1-5, reads EAGVTQSPTHLIKTRGQQATLRCSPISGHTSVYWYQQALGLGLQFLLWYDEGEERNRGNFPPRFSGRQFPNYSSELNVNALELEDSALYLCASSSGYSNQPQHFGDGTRLSIL.

The rearrangement uses TRBV10-1 and TRBJ2-7; possible D gene TRBD1, 5 bases. This CDR3 contains 17 residues. V lost 7 bases and J lost 2, with 24 bases in between. Germline V lookup: CDR1 WNHNN, CDR2 SYGVQD (reference sequence). CDR3 protein: CASTPSGHHVLAYEQYF. CDR3 nucleotides: TGCGCCAGCACCCCTTCTGGACACCACGTTTTAGCCTACGAGCAGTACTTC.

This rearrangement joins TRBV5-1 to TRBJ2-7; 8 nucleotides align to TRBD1. The CDR3 runs to 14 residues. Trimming at V came to 4 bases and at J to 3 bases, leaving 6 bases not matched to a gene. CDR1 is SGHRS and CDR2 is YFSETQ in the germline V gene. CDR3 protein: CASSDRGYLYEQYF. Here the CDR3 DNA reads TGCGCCAGCAGCGACAGGGGCTACCTCTACGAGCAGTACTTC.

J is TRBJ1-5 and V is TRBV10-1; D possibly corresponds to TRBD1 (5 bases). This CDR3 contains 14 residues. Trimming left V 11 bases short and J 4 bases short, with 18 bases between. Germline lookup yields CDR1 WNHNN and CDR2 SYGVQD (reference sequence). The chain's CDR3 is CAGPGVVGNQPQHF. CDR3 DNA: TGCGCCGGACCGGGGGTGGTCGGGAATCAGCCCCAGCATTTT.

The chain combines TRBV4-1 with TRBJ2-4, with D tentatively TRBD1 (5 bases). Germline lookup yields CDR1 MGHRA and CDR2 YSYEKL. The V and J ends lost 4 bases and 7 bases respectively, with 23 bases between them. The CDR3 runs to 17 residues. CDR3 protein: CASSRGTGPVGNNIQYF. The CDR3 DNA reads TGCGCCAGCAGCCGAGGAACAGGCCCCGTAGGGAACAACATTCAGTACTTC.

The chain couples TRBV5-6 to TRBJ2-7; 8 bases are shared with TRBD1. CDR1 is SGHDT and CDR2 is YYEEEE in the germline V gene. The CDR3 is made up of 14 amino acids. V gave up 2 bases and J gave up 4 bases; unmatched junction bases: 5. Written as DNA, the CDR3 is TGTGCCAGCAGCTTTGGACAGGGCCTTTACGAGCAGTACTTC. Its protein product is CASSFGQGLYEQYF.

CDR3 DNA: TGTGCCAGCAGTGTCTCAGGGGGCGTGGGGGGCTACACCTTC. As protein: CASSVSGGVGGYTF. V gene TRBV2 combines with J gene TRBJ1-2, with TRBD1 matching 8 bases. This CDR3 is built from 14 residues. Per the germline V gene, CDR1 is SNHLY and CDR2 is FYNNEI. Trimming at V came to 4 bases and at J to 8 bases, leaving 9 bases not matched to a gene.